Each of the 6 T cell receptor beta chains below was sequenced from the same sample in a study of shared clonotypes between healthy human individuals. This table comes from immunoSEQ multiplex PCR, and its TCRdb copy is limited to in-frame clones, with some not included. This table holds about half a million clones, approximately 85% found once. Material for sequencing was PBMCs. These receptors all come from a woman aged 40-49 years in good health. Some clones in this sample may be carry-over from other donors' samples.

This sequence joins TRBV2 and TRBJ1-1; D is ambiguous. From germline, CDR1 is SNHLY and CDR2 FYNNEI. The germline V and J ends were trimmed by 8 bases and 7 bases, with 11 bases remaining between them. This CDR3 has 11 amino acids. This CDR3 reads CASDRYNEAFF. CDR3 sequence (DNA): TGTGCCAGCGACCGGTACAATGAAGCTTTCTTT.

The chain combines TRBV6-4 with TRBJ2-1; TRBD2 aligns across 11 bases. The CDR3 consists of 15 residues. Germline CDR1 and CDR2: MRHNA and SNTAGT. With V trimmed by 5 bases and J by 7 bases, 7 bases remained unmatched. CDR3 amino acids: CASSTSGSLGNEQFF. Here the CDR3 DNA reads TGTGCCAGCAGTACTAGCGGGAGTCTCGGGAATGAGCAGTTCTTC.

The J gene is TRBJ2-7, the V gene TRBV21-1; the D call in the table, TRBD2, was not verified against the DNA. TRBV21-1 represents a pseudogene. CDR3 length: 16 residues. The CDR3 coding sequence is TGTGCCAGCAGCAAAGTGGAGCGGAATGGCACCTACGAGCAGTACTTC. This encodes CASSKVERNGTYEQYF.

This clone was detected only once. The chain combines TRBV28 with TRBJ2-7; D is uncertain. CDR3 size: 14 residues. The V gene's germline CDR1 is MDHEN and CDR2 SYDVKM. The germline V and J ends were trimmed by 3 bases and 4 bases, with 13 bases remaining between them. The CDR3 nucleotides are TGTGCCAGCAGTTTGATCAGTGGGTCGTACGAGCAGTACTTC. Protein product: CASSLISGSYEQYF.

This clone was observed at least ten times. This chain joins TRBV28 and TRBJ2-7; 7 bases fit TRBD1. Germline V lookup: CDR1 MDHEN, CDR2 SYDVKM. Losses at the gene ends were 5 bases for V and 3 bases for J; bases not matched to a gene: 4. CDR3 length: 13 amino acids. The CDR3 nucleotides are TGTGCCAGCAGTGGGGGACAGTTCTACGAGCAGTACTTC. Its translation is CASSGGQFYEQYF.

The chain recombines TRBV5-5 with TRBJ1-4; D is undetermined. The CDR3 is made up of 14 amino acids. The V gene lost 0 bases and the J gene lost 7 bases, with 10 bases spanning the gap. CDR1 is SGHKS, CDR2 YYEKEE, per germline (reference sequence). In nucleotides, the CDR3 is TGTGCCAGCAGCTTGGGGGGTGACGGTGAAAAACTGTTTTTT. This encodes CASSLGGDGEKLFF.